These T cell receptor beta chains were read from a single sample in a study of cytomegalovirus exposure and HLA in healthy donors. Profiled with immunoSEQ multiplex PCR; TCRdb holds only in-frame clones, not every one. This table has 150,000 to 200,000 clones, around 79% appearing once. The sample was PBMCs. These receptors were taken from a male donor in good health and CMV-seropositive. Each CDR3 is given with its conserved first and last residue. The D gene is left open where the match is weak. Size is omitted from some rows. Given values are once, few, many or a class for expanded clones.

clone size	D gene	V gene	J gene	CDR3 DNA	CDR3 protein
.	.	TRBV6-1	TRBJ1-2	TGTGCCAGCAGTCAAGGTGGGGGAGGCTATGGCTACACCTTC	CASSQGGGGYGYTF
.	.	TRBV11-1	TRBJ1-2	TGTGCCAGCAGCCCCGGGACATCTGCCTACACCTTC	CASSPGTSAYTF
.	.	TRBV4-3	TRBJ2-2	TGCGCCAGCAGCCAAGATAGGTGGGCAGGTATTTGGAACACCGGGGAGCTGTTTTTT	CASSQDRWAGIWNTGELFF
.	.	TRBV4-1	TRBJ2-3	TGCGCCAGCAGCCCCGGGGACATCCGAGGGAATACGCAGTATTTT	CASSPGDIRGNTQYF
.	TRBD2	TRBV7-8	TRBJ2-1	TGTGCCAGCAGCTTAGAATCAGCGGGGGGGCCGAATGAGCAGTTCTTC	CASSLESAGGPNEQFF
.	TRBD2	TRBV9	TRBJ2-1	TGTGCCAGCAGCGCGGTTGGACTAGCGCAGAATGAGCAGTTCTTC	CASSAVGLAQNEQFF
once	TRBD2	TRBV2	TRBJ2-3	TGTGCCAGCAGCGGCGTCGTAGCGGGGGGATCAGATACGCAGTATTTT	CASSGVVAGGSDTQYF
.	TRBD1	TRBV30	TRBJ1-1	TGTGCCTGGAGTGTACACCCGGGACAGGGGGCTGAAGCTTTCTTT	CAWSVHPGQGAEAFF
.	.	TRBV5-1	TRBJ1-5	TGCGCCAGCAGCTTGATCCCCCTGAGGCAGCCCCAGCATTTT	CASSLIPLRQPQHF
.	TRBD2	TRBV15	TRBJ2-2	TGTGCCACCAGCGCGGGGGGGAGGAACACCGGGGAGCTGTTTTTT	CATSAGGRNTGELFF
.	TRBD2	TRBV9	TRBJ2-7	TGTGCCAGCAGCAGTAGCGGGGGCTCCTACGAGCAGTACTTC	CASSSSGGSYEQYF
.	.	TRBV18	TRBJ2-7	TGTGCCAGCTCGGATCTTCCTAGTTCCGAGCAGTACTTC	CASSDLPSSEQYF
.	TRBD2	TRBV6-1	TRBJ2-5	TGTGCCGGTGCCCCGGGAGGCCAACAAGAGACCCAGTACTTC	CAGAPGGQQETQYF
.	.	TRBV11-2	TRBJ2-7	TGTACCAGCAGCCCTCCTCCTTGGGGTAGGACAACCTACGAGCAGTACTTC	CTSSPPPWGRTTYEQYF
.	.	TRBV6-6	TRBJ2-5	TGTGCCAGCAGTTACGGCAGGGTTGGGCGAGAGACCCAGTACTTC	CASSYGRVGRETQYF
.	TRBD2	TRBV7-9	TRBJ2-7	TGTGCCAGCAGCTTCCCTCCTAGCGGGGGAGGCGACGAGCAGTACTTC	CASSFPPSGGGDEQYF
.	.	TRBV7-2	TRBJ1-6	TGTGCCAGCAGCTTATTCACAGCCCTTTCACCCCTCCACTTT	CASSLFTALSPLHF
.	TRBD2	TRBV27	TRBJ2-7	TGTGCCAGCAGTTTCGGGCTAGCGGGGGAATACGAGCAGTACTTC	CASSFGLAGEYEQYF
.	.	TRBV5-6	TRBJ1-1	TGTGCCAGCAGCCAGGGGACTGAAGCTTTCTTT	CASSQGTEAFF
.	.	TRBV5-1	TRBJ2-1	TGCGCCAGCAGCTTGGGGCAGACCTACAATGAGCAGTTCTTC	CASSLGQTYNEQFF